This T cell receptor beta chain comes out of a study of T cells after posttransplantation cyclophosphamide. Study-wide findings and caveats: Later post-transplant blood repertoires were often dominated by donor CD8+ memory clones.

A word on this clone: Its antigen is not known.

Clones were read by immunoSEQ multiplex PCR, and TCRdb kept only the in-frame ones, dropping some. The data contain more than 10,000 clones, approximately 78% of them singletons. Busulfan-fludarabine conditioning, marrow transplant, and cyclophosphamide on days +3 and +4 were administered. The CDR3 runs to 10 residues. Germline CDR1 reads GTSNPN; CDR2 reads SVGIG (reference sequence). The germline V and J ends were trimmed by 8 bases and 2 bases, with 7 bases remaining between them. The sequence was collected from a female patient aged 50-59 years who received an allogeneic stem cell transplant from a related donor, was CMV-positive, and had no GVHD. The graft donor may have given rise to some T cells. J is TRBJ2-7 and V is TRBV30, with D uncertain. The sample consisted of PBMCs, taken after allogeneic stem cell transplant with posttransplant cyclophosphamide. This CDR3 reads CASGPYEQYF. The CDR3 DNA reads TGTGCCAGTGGGCCCTACGAGCAGTACTTC.